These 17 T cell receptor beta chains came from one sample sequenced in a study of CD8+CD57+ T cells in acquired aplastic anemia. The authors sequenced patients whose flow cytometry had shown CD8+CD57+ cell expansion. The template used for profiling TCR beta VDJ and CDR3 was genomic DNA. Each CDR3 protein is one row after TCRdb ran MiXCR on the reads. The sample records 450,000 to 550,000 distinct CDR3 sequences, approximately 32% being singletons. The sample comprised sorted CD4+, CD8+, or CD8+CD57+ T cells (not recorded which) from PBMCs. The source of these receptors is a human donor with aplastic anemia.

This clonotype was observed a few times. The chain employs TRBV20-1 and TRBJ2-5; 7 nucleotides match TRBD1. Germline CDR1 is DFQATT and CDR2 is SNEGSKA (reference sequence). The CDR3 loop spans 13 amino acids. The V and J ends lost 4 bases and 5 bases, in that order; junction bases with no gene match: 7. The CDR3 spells CSANRGIGETQYF. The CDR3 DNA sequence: TGCAGTGCTAACAGGGGAATTGGGGAGACCCAGTACTTC.

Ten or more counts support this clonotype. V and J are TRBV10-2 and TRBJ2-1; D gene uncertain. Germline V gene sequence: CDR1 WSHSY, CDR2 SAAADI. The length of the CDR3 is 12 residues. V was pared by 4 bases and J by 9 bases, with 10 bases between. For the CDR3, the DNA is TGCGCCAGCAGTGGTGGAGTTAGTGAGCAGTTCTTC. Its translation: CASSGGVSEQFF.

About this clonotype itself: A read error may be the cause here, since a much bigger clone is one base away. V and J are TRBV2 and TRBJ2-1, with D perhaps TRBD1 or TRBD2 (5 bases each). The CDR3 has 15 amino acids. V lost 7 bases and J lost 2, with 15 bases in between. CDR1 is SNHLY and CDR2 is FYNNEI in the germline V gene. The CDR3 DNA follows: TGTGCCAGCAAGGTGAGGGACGGAGCCTACAATGAGCAGTTCTTC. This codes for CASKVRDGAYNEQFF.

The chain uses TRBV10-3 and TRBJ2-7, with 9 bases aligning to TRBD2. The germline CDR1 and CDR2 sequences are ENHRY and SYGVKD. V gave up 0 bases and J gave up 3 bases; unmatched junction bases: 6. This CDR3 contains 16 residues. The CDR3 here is CAISESLAGAIYEQYF. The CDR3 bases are TGTGCCATCAGTGAGTCCTTAGCGGGAGCAATCTACGAGCAGTACTTC.

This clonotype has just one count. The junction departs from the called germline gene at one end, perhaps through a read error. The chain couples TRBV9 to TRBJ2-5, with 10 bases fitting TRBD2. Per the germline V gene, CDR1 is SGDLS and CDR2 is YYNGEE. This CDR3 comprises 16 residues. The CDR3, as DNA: TGTGCCAGCAGCGTAGATGGTAGCGGGGGGCTAGAGGCCCAGTACTTC. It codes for CASSVDGSGGLEAQYF.

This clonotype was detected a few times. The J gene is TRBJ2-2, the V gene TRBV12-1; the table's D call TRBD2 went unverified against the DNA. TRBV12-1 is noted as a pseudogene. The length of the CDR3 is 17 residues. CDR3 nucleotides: TGTGCCAGCAGGGCCCTAGCGGGCAGGGTGGACACCGGGGAGCTGTTTTTT. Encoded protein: CASRALAGRVDTGELFF.

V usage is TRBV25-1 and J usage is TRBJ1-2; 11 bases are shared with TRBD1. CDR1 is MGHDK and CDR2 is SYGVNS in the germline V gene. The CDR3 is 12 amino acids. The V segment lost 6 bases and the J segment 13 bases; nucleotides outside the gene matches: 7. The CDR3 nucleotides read TGTGCCAGCAGCCCTGGACAGGGGGCTCTCACCTTC. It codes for CASSPGQGALTF.

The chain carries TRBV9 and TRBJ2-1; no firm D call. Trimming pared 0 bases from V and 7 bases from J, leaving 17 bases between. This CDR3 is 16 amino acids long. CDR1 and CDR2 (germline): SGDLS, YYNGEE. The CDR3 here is CASSVATTRLNNEQFF. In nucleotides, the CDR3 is TGTGCCAGCAGCGTAGCTACTACCCGATTGAATAATGAGCAGTTCTTC.

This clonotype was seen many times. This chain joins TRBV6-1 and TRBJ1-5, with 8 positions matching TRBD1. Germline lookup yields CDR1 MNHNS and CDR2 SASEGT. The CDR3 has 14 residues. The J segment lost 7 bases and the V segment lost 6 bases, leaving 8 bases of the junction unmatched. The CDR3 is CASSLDRGGQPQHF. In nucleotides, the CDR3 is TGTGCCAGCAGCCTCGACAGGGGTGGGCAGCCCCAGCATTTT.

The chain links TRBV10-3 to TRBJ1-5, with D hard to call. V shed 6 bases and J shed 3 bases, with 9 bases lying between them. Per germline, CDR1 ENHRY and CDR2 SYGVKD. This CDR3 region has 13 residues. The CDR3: CAISPADNQPQHF. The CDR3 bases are TGTGCCATCAGCCCGGCTGACAATCAGCCCCAGCATTTT.

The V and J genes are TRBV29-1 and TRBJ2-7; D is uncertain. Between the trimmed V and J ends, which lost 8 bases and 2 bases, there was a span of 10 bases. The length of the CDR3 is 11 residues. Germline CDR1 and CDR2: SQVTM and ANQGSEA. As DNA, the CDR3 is TGCAGCCGGGCCTCCACCTACGAGCAGTACTTC. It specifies CSRASTYEQYF.

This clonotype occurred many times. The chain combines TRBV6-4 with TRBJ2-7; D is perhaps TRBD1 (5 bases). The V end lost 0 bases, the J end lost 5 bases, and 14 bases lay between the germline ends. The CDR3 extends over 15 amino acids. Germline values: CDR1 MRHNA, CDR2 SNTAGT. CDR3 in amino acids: CASSDSTDMAHEQYF. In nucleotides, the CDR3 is TGTGCCAGCAGTGACTCGACGGACATGGCCCACGAGCAGTACTTC.

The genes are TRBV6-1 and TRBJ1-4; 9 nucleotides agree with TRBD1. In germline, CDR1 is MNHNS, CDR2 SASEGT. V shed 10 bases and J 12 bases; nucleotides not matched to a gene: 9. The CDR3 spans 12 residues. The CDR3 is CATQGQGTELFF. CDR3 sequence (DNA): TGTGCCACCCAGGGACAGGGCACGGAACTGTTTTTT.

The CDR3 DNA follows: TGCAGCGTTGAGCGGGGGGGCCGAAGGGCTGGAGAGACCCAGTACTTC. This gives the protein CSVERGGRRAGETQYF. The rearrangement uses TRBV29-1 and TRBJ2-5; TRBD2 aligns across 9 bases. The V segment lost 3 bases and the J segment 4 bases; nucleotides outside the gene matches: 12. CDR1 SQVTM and CDR2 ANQGSEA come from the germline V gene. The CDR3 is made up of 16 amino acids.

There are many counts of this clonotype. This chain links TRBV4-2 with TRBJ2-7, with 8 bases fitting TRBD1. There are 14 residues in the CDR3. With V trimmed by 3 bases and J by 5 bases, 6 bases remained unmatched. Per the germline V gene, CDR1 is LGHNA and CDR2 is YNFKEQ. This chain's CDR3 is CASSQVGQANEQYF. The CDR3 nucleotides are TGTGCCAGCAGCCAGGTGGGACAGGCCAACGAGCAGTACTTC.

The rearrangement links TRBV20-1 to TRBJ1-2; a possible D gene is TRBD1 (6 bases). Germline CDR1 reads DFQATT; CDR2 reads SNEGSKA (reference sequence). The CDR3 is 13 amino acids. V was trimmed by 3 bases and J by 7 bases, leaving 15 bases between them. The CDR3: CSASARGRGGYTF. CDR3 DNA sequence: TGCAGTGCTAGCGCCAGGGGCCGCGGTGGCTACACCTTC.

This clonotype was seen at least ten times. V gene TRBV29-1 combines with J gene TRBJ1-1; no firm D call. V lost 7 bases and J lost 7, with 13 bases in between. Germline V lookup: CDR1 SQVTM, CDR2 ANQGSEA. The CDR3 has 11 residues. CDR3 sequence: CSGEGGSEAFF. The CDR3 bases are TGCAGCGGGGAGGGAGGGAGTGAAGCTTTCTTT.